This passage covers 5 T cell receptor beta chains from one sample sequenced in a study of T cells in Graves' hyperthyroidism and ophthalmopathy. Researchers amplified the TCR beta CDR3 regions from RNA transcripts. The HTBI primer set drove a first-round RT-PCR of the TCR CDR3. Each CDR3 protein gets one entry after TCRdb re-called the multiplex PCR reads with MiXCR. The table records approximately 400,000 distinct CDR3 sequences, about 15% of them present only once. The sample consisted of blood. Source of these receptors: a woman in her 30s with Graves' ophthalmopathy.

This clonotype was seen ten or more times. V usage is TRBV11-2 and J usage is TRBJ1-4; D may be TRBD1 (5 bases). This CDR3 is built from 15 residues. Germline V CDR1 and CDR2: SGHAT, FQNNGV. V was pared by 6 bases and J by 10 bases, with 21 bases between. The CDR3 reads CASRQTGQGDVKLFF. The CDR3 DNA reads as TGTGCCAGCAGACAAACGGGGCAGGGAGATGTAAAACTGTTTTTT.

This clonotype has at least ten counts. Its ends do not fully match the called genes, so a read error is possible. The chain combines TRBV18 with TRBJ1-1, with 10 bases matching TRBD1. This CDR3 has 17 amino acids. Germline CDR1 reads KGHSH; CDR2 reads LQKENI. The DNA for the CDR3 is TGTGCCAGCTCCCTCGACAGGGGGCTTCGGCGGAACGCTGAAGCTTTCTTT. It codes for CASSLDRGLRRNAEAFF.

In its sample, this clonotype was seen many times. The V call is TRBV30, the J call TRBJ1-1; D not resolved. The CDR3 is 12 amino acids. The V and J ends lost 5 bases and 3 bases respectively, with 10 bases between them. Per germline, CDR1 GTSNPN and CDR2 SVGIG (reference sequence). CDR3 region: CAWVVGYTEAFF. CDR3 bases: TGTGCCTGGGTCGTCGGGTACACTGAAGCTTTCTTT.

In regard to this clonotype: A read error may produce the germline difference seen at one junction end. The chain employs TRBV15 and TRBJ2-1; perhaps TRBD2 as D (6 bases). Germline V gene sequence: CDR1 LNHNV, CDR2 YYDKDF (reference sequence). The CDR3 contains 15 residues. The CDR3: CTTSRDLTTSLGQFF. The CDR3 bases are TGTACCACCAGCAGAGATCTGACGACTAGTCTAGGGCAGTTCTTC.

There are many counts of this clonotype. The V call is TRBV28, the J call TRBJ2-7, with 9 bases fitting TRBD2. There are 16 residues in the CDR3. Germline V lookup: CDR1 MDHEN, CDR2 SYDVKM. V was pared by 1 base and J by 5 bases, with 9 bases of the junction left unmatched. DNA for the CDR3: TGTGCCAGCAGTTTATTTTGGTCTAGCGGGGTTAACGAGCAGTACTTC. Encoded protein: CASSLFWSSGVNEQYF.